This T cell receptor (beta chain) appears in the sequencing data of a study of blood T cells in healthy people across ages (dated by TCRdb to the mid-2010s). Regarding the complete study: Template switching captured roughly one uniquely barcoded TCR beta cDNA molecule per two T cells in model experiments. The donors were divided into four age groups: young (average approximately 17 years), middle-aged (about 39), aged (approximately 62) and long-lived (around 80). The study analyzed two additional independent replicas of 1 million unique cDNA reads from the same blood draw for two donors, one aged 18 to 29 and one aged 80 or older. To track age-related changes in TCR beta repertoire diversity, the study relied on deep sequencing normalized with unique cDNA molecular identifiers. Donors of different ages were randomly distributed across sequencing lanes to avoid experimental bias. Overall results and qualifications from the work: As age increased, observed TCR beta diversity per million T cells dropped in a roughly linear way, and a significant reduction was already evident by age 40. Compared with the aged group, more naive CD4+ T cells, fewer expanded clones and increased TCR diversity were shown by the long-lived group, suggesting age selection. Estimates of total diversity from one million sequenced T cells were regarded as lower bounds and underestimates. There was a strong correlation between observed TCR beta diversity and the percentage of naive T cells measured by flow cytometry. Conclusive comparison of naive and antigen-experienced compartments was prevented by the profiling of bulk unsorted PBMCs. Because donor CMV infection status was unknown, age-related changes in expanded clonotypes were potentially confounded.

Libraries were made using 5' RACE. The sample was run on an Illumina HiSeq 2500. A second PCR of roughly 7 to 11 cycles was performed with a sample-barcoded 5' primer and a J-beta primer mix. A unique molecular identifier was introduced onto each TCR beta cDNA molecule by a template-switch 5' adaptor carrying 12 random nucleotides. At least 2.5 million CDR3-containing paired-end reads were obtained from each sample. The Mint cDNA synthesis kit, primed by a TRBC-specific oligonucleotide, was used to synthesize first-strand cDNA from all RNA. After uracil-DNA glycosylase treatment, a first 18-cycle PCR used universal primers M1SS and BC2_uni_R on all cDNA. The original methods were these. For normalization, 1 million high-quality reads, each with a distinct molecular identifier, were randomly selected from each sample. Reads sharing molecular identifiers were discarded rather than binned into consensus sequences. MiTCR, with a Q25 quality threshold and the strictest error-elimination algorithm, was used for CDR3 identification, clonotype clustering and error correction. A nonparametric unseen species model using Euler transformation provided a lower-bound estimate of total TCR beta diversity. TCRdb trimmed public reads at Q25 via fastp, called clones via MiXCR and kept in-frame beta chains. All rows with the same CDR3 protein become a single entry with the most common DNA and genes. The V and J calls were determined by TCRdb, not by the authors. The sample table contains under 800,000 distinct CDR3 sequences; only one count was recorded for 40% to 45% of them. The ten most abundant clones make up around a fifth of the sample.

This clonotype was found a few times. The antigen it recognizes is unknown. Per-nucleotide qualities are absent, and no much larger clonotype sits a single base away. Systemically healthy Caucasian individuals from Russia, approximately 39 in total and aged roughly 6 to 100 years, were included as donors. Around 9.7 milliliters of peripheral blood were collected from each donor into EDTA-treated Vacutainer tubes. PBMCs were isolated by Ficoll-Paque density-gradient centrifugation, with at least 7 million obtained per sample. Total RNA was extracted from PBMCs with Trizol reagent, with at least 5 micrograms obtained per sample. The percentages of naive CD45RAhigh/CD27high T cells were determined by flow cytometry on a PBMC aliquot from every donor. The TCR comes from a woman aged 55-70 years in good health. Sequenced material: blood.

The base sequence is TGCAGTGCTAGACCTTCGAGCGGGAGGTCTCCATACGAGCAGTACTTC. The encoded protein is CSARPSSGRSPYEQYF. Recombination joined TRBV20-1 with TRBJ2-7, and TRBD2 matches 9 of the central bases. Here V drops 2 bases and J drops 4 bases, and the junction holds 12 bases not matched to any gene. CDR1 and CDR2 (DFQATT, SNEGSKA) derive from the germline V gene (reference sequence). The CDR3 covers 16 residues, taking in both the cysteine and the phenylalanine. Only the CDR3 DNA is retained, 48 bases long and in frame from the first base.